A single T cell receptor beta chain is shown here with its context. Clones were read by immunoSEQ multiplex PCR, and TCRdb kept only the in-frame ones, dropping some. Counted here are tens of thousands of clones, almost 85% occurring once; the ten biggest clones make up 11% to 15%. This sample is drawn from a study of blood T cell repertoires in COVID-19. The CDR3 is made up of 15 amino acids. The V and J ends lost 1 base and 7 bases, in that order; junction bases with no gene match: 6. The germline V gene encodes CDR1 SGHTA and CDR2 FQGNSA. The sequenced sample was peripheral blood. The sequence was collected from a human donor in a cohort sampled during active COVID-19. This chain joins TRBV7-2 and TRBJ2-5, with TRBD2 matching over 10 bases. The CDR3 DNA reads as TGTGCCAGCAGCTTAGTACTAGCGGGGTCAGGGACCCAGTACTTC. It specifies CASSLVLAGSGTQYF.